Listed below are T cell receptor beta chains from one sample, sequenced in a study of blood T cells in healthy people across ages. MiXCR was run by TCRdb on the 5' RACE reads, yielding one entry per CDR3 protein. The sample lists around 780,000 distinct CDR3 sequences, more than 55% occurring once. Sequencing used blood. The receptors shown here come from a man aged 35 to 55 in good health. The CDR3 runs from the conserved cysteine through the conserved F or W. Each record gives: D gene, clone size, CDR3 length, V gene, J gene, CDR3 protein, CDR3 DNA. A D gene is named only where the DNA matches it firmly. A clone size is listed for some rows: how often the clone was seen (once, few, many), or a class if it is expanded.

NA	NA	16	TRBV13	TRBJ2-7	CASSDQGQPPLYEQYF	TGTGCCAGCAGCGACCAGGGGCAACCCCCACTCTACGAGCAGTACTTC
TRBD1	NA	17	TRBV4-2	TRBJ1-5	CASSQDIGQGRGQPQHF	TGTGCCAGCAGCCAAGATATCGGACAGGGTCGAGGTCAGCCCCAGCATTTT
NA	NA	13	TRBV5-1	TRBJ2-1	CASSPSTENEQFF	TGCGCCAGCAGCCCGTCGACTGAAAATGAGCAGTTCTTC
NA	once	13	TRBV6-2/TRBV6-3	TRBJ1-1	CASRIELNTEAFF	TGTGCCAGCAGGATAGAGTTAAACACTGAAGCTTTCTTT
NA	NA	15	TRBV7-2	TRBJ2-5	CASSPAGANKETQYF	TGTGCCAGCAGTCCCGCGGGGGCGAACAAAGAGACCCAGTACTTC
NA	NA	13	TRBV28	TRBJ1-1	CASSFNQGLEAFF	TGTGCCAGCAGTTTTAATCAGGGGTTGGAGGCTTTCTTT
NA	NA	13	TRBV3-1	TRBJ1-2	CASSQGAGYGYTF	TGTGCCAGCAGCCAAGGGGCTGGGTATGGCTACACCTTC
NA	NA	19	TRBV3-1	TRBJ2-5	CASTSRPRYEGKGRETQYF	TGTGCCAGCACCTCACGACCAAGATATGAGGGGAAAGGAAGGGAGACCCAGTACTTC
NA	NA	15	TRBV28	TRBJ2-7	CASSTEASTYNEQYF	TGTGCCAGCAGTACAGAGGCTTCTACCTACAATGAGCAGTACTTC
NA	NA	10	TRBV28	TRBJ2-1	CASMGKIQFF	TGTGCCAGCATGGGTAAAATTCAGTTCTTC
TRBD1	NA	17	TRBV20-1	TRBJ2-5	CSASPNDRAISQETQYF	TGCAGTGCTAGTCCGAACGACAGGGCAATCTCGCAAGAGACCCAGTACTTC
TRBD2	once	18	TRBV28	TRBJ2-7	CASSPGLAGGHLSYEQYF	TGTGCCAGCAGTCCCGGACTAGCGGGAGGCCACCTATCCTACGAGCAGTACTTC
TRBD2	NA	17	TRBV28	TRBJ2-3	CASSLFKAGAGTDTQYF	TGTGCCAGCAGTTTATTTAAAGCGGGGGCTGGCACAGATACGCAGTATTTT
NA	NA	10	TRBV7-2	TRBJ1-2	CASSPYGYTF	TGTGCCAGTAGCCCCTATGGCTACACCTTC
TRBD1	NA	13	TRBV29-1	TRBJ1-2	CSVAVGDRSGYTF	TGCAGCGTTGCAGTTGGGGACAGGTCTGGCTACACCTTC
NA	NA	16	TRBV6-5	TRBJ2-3	CASSSSAILPTDTQYF	TGTGCCAGCAGTTCCTCGGCCATCCTCCCCACAGATACGCAGTATTTT
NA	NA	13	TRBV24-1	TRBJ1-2	CATSSLASTGYTF	TGTGCCACCAGTTCTTTAGCCTCCACTGGCTACACCTTC
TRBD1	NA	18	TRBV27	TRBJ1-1	CASSLFIGPGGQGTEAFF	TGTGCCAGCAGTTTATTCATCGGACCAGGGGGCCAGGGCACTGAAGCTTTCTTT
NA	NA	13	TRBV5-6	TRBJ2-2	CASALPNTGELFF	TGTGCCAGTGCACTCCCGAACACCGGGGAGCTGTTTTTT
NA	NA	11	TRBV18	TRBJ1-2	CASSGLYGYTF	TGTGCCAGCTCCGGGTTATATGGCTACACCTTC
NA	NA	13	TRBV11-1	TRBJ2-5	CASSLRFQETQYF	TGTGCCAGCAGCTTACGGTTCCAAGAGACCCAGTACTTC
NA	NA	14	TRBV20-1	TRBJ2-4	CSARATGEGNIQYF	TGCAGTGCTAGGGCCACAGGGGAGGGGAACATTCAGTACTTC
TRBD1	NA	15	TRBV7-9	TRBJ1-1	CACSLGTGTNTEAFF	TGTGCCTGCAGCTTGGGGACAGGGACGAACACTGAAGCTTTCTTT